A single TCR beta chain is shown here with its context. Germline values: CDR1 SGHTS, CDR2 YDEGEE. V lost 4 bases and J 5 bases, leaving 15 bases between the germline ends. This CDR3 has 14 residues. TCRdb keeps only in-frame clones here, not all; method: immunoSEQ multiplex PCR. The sample carries about 120,000 clones, more than 75% recorded once. The sample belongs to a study of control samples from healthy donors and cancer patients. Input material: blood. This chain uses TRBV5-8 with TRBJ1-1, with TRBD1 as a possible D gene (5 bases). This TCR derives from a man younger than 40 in good health. CDR3 sequence: CASSADRAITEAFF. As DNA, the CDR3 is TGTGCCAGCAGCGCCGACAGAGCGATTACTGAAGCTTTCTTT.